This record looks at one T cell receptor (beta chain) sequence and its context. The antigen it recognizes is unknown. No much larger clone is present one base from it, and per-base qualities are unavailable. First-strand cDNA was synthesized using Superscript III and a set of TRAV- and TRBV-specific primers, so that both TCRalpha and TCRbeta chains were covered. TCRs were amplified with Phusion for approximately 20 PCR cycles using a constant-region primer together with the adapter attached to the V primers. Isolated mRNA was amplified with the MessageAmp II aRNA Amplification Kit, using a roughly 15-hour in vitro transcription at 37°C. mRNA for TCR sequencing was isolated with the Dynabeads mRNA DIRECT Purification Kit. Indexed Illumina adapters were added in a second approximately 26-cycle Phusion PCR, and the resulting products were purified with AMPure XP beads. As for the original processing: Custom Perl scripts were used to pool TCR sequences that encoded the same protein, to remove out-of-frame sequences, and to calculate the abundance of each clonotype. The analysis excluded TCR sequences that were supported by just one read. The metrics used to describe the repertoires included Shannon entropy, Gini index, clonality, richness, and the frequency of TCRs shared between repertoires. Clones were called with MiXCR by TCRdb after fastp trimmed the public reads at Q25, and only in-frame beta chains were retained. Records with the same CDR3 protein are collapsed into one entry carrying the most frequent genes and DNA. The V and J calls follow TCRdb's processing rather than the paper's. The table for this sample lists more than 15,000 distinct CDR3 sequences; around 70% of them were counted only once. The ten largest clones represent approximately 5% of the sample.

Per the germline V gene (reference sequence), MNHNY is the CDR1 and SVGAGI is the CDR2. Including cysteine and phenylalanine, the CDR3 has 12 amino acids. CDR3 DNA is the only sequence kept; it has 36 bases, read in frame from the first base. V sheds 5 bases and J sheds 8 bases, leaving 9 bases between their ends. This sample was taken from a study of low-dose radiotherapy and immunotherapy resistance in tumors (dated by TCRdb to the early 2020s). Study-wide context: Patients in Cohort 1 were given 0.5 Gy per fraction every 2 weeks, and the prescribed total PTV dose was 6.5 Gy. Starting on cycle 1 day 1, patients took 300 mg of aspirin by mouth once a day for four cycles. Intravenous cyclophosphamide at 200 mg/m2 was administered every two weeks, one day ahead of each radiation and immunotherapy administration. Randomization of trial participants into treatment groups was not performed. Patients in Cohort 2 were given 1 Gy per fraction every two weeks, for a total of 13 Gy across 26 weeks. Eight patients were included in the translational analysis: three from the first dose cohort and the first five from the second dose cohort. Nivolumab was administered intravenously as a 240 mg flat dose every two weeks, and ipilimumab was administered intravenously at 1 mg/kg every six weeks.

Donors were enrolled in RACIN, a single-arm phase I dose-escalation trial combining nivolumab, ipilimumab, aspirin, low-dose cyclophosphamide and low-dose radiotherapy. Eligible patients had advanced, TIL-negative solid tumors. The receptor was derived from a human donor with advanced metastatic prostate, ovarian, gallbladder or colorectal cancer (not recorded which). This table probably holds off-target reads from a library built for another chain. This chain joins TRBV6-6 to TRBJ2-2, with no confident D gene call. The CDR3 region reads CASSRFVGELFF. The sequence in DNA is TGTGCCAGCAGTAGATTTGTGGGGGAGCTGTTTTTT.